The 15 T cell receptor beta chains presented below share a single source sample, sequenced in a study of human T cells and chemical hapten exposure. TCRdb reprocessed the RACE reads via MiXCR and lists one record per CDR3 protein. The sample has some 200,000 distinct CDR3 sequences, roughly 30% seen once; the top ten hold roughly 3%. Time point reported: pre-sensitization, week 0. Noted treatment: therapeutic diphenylcyclopropenone sensitization with weekly scalp DPC. The specimen comprised whole blood, sampled in connection with sensitization to the hapten diphenylcyclopropenone (DPC). These receptors all come from a woman aged 25 to 39 with alopecia areata. Some clones in this sample may be carry-over from other donors' samples.

This clonotype occurred a few times. V gene TRBV4-3 combines with J gene TRBJ2-7; D may be TRBD2 (5 bases). V lost 0 bases and J lost 3, with 18 bases in between. Per the germline V gene, CDR1 is LGHNA and CDR2 is YSLEER. The CDR3 length is 17 residues. Written as DNA, the CDR3 is TGCGCCAGCAGCCAAGACTGGCCCAGCGGCAATAACTACGAGCAGTACTTC. Its protein is CASSQDWPSGNNYEQYF.

V usage is TRBV29-1 and J usage is TRBJ1-1; no reliable D call. From germline, CDR1 is SQVTM and CDR2 ANQGSEA. The CDR3 extends over 12 amino acids. Trimming shortened V by 1 base and J by 2 bases, and 5 bases separated the two germline ends. The CDR3 here is CSVEGSNTEAFF. CDR3 DNA sequence: TGCAGCGTTGAAGGAAGCAACACTGAAGCTTTCTTT.

The chain uses TRBV19 and TRBJ2-7, with TRBD2 matching 7 bases. Germline-derived CDR1 and CDR2 are LNHDA and SQIVND (reference sequence). The CDR3 consists of 14 residues. The V gene end was trimmed by 5 bases and the J gene end by 4 bases; junction bases not matched to a gene: 8. In DNA form, the CDR3 reads TGTGCCAGTAGTCCCCGCGGGAGTAAGTACGAGCAGTACTTC. Protein sequence: CASSPRGSKYEQYF.

In its sample, this clonotype was seen a few times. The rearrangement joins TRBV27 to TRBJ2-7; D may be TRBD1 (6 bases). The CDR3 has 15 residues. Germline V gives CDR1 MNHEY, CDR2 SMNVEV (reference sequence). V lost 6 bases and J 5 bases, leaving 20 bases between the germline ends. CDR3 in amino acids: CASSSLGAGLHEQYF. The CDR3 DNA reads as TGTGCCAGCAGCTCATTGGGGGCCGGTCTCCACGAGCAGTACTTC.

This clonotype has just a few counts. This chain links TRBV28 with TRBJ2-1; 10 bases are a match to TRBD2. The CDR3 extends over 15 amino acids. V dropped 4 bases and J dropped 5; count of bases not matched to a gene: 5. Germline V gene sequence: CDR1 MDHEN, CDR2 SYDVKM. This CDR3 reads CASSSASGSHNEQFF. CDR3 in DNA: TGTGCCAGCAGTTCCGCTAGCGGGAGCCACAATGAGCAGTTCTTC.

This chain uses TRBV7-6 with TRBJ2-5, with D possibly being TRBD2 (6 bases). Trimming removed 3 bases from V and 3 bases from J, with 8 bases in between. Germline V lookup: CDR1 SGHVS, CDR2 FNYEAQ. The CDR3 consists of 13 residues. The CDR3 protein is CASSFWGEETQYF. The CDR3 region has the DNA TGTGCCAGCAGCTTCTGGGGGGAAGAGACCCAGTACTTC.

The chain employs TRBV5-4 and TRBJ2-1, with 8 bases matching TRBD1. The CDR3 is 17 amino acids. The junction had 9 bases not matched to a gene; V was cut back by 4 bases and J by 0 bases. Germline assignment: CDR1 SGHNT and CDR2 YYREEE (reference sequence). CDR3: CASSPGQARSSYNEQFF. CDR3 DNA: TGTGCCAGCAGCCCGGGACAGGCTAGAAGCTCCTACAATGAGCAGTTCTTC.

This clonotype was seen a handful of times. The chain recombines TRBV5-5 with TRBJ2-4, with D maybe TRBD1 (6 bases). The CDR3 totals 15 residues. Germline CDR1 SGHKS, CDR2 YYEKEE (reference sequence). Deletions cut 3 bases from V and 6 bases from J, with 16 bases between. CDR3 sequence: CASSYPGQKGNIQYF. CDR3 coding DNA: TGTGCCAGCAGCTACCCCGGACAGAAAGGAAACATTCAGTACTTC.

The chain has TRBV2 and TRBJ2-5; D gene ambiguous. Trimming took off 4 bases at V and 3 bases at J, with 15 bases between the two ends. The CDR3 sequence is 15 residues long. Germline values: CDR1 SNHLY, CDR2 FYNNEI. CDR3 region: CASSGPQTAEETQYF. CDR3 sequence (DNA): TGTGCCAGCAGTGGTCCGCAGACCGCCGAAGAGACCCAGTACTTC.

This chain joins TRBV18 and TRBJ2-7; D may be TRBD2 (6 bases). Germline V gene lookup returns CDR1 KGHSH and CDR2 LQKENI. V was pared by 3 bases and J by 3 bases, with 15 bases between. The CDR3 is 15 residues long. The CDR3 loop reads CASSPPGENYYEQYF. The CDR3 nucleotides read TGTGCCAGCTCACCTCCGGGAGAAAACTACTACGAGCAGTACTTC. The variable domain in full, completed from reference TRBV18 and TRBJ2-7, reads NAGVMQNPRHLVRRRGQEARLRCSPMKGHSHVYWYRQLPEEGLKFMVYLQKENIIDESGMPKERFSAEFPKEGPSILRIQQVVRGDSAAYFCASSPPGENYYEQYFGPGTRLTVT.

V is TRBV28 and J is TRBJ2-1, with 13 bases lining up with TRBD2. The CDR3 has 16 amino acids. CDR1 MDHEN and CDR2 SYDVKM come from the germline V gene. Trimming removed 7 bases from V and 8 bases from J; junction bases left unmatched: 11. The CDR3 sequence is CASTLGGGLAGYEQFF. CDR3 nucleotide sequence: TGTGCCAGCACCCTGGGGGGGGGACTAGCGGGATATGAGCAGTTCTTC.

Remarks on this clonotype: It is unclear where the CDR3 begins or ends on the DNA, so no DNA is shown, and the CDR3 is as TCRdb lists it. The CDR3: CASSSGAATYNEQFF. V and J are TRBV19 and TRBJ2-1; the D call of TRBD1 is as the table states it, not checked on the DNA. The CDR3 spans 15 residues, counting both ends. The V gene's germline CDR1 is LNHDA and CDR2 SQIVND (reference sequence).

The J gene is TRBJ2-7, the V gene TRBV12-3 or TRBV12-4; a possible D gene is TRBD2 (5 bases). The CDR3 totals 14 residues. With 5 bases removed from V and 5 bases from J, the gap between germline ends came to 16 bases. The CDR3 coding sequence is TGTGCCAGCAGTCCAGAGGGCTGGGGTGACGAGCAGTACTTC. Translating gives CASSPEGWGDEQYF.

This clonotype has more than one count but fewer than ten. The chain carries TRBV4-1 and TRBJ2-2; 11 bases are a match to TRBD1. Trimming took 3 bases from V and 5 from J; bases not matched to a gene: 5. CDR3 length: 16 amino acids. The germline CDR1 and CDR2 sequences are MGHRA and YSYEKL. The CDR3 nucleotides are TGCGCCAGCAGCCAGAGGACAGGGGGCCGTACCGGGGAGCTGTTTTTT. Amino acids: CASSQRTGGRTGELFF.

This chain links TRBV5-1 with TRBJ2-1, with D possibly matching TRBD2 (6 bases). V lost 4 bases and J lost 5, with 16 bases in between. The CDR3 loop spans 15 amino acids. CDR1 is SGHRS and CDR2 is YFSETQ in the germline V gene. The CDR3 spells CASSPGGSGDNEQFF. DNA for the CDR3: TGCGCCAGCAGCCCCGGGGGTAGCGGAGACAATGAGCAGTTCTTC. The whole variable domain, filled in from reference TRBV5-1 and TRBJ2-1, reads KAGVTQTPRYLIKTRGQQVTLSCSPISGHRSVSWYQQTPGQGLQFLFEYFSETQRNKGNFPGRFSGRQFSNSRSEMNVSTLELGDSALYLCASSPGGSGDNEQFFGPGTRLTVL.